A single sample gave rise to the 7 T cell receptor beta chains below, sequenced in a study of naive and memory T cell subsets. No antigen has been assigned to these receptors. Study results and limitations: Possibly reflecting memory cells re-expressing CD45RA, a few larger clonotypes occurred in naive repertoires, especially CD8.

The beta constant-region primer was an equimolar mix of two oligonucleotides covering TRBC1 and TRBC2. The ligated cDNA underwent four PCR rounds using SP2 and nested alpha and beta constant-region primers. TCRdb re-called the UMI-ligation and nested PCR reads with MiXCR, one entry per CDR3 protein. The table lists approximately 140,000 distinct CDR3 sequences, approximately 20% of them singletons. Sequenced input: naive CD8+ T cells from blood. All receptors come from a human donor in good health.

The chain has TRBV2 and TRBJ2-7; 9 bases agree with TRBD2. The CDR3 is 15 amino acids. The V gene's germline CDR1 is SNHLY and CDR2 FYNNEI. The ends lost 3 bases at V and 1 base at J; junction bases unmatched: 4. The CDR3 here is CASSDRLAASYEQYF. The CDR3 DNA follows: TGTGCCAGCAGTGACCGACTAGCGGCATCCTACGAGCAGTACTTC.

This chain links TRBV6-1 with TRBJ2-5, with D hard to call. This CDR3 comprises 16 residues. CDR1 and CDR2 (germline): MNHNS, SASEGT. V was trimmed by 6 bases and J by 3 bases, leaving 20 bases between them. CDR3 sequence: CASRRSSYRLEETQYF. The CDR3 DNA sequence: TGTGCCAGCAGGCGCAGTTCGTACCGTTTAGAAGAGACCCAGTACTTC.

About this clonotype: Germline and junction disagree at one end, which may indicate a read error. The CDR3 nucleotides are TGTGCCACCAGTGACTCTACCGGCAACGAGCAGTACTTT. This gives the protein CATSDSTGNEQYF. V usage is TRBV24-1 and J usage is TRBJ2-7, with D uncertain. Germline loops: CDR1 KGHDR, CDR2 SFDVKD. The CDR3 spans 13 residues.

Only a few counts were recorded for this clonotype. The chain uses TRBV10-3 and TRBJ2-3; maybe TRBD1 (6 bases). CDR3 size: 16 residues. The germline CDR1 and CDR2 sequences are ENHRY and SYGVKD. Trimming stripped 2 bases from V and 4 bases from J, with 16 bases between. The CDR3 bases are TGTGCCATCAGTGAGAAGGGGGAGTTAGACGCAGATACGCAGTATTTT. Encoded protein: CAISEKGELDADTQYF.

This clonotype has a handful of counts. V and J are TRBV29-1 and TRBJ2-5, with D unclear. Germline CDR1 reads SQVTM; CDR2 reads ANQGSEA. Trimming stripped 4 bases from V and 5 bases from J, with 14 bases between. The CDR3 totals 13 residues. CDR3 DNA: TGCAGCGTTGTGAATCTGAGTGGGGAGACCCAGTACTTC. Translating gives CSVVNLSGETQYF. Variable domain in full (rest from reference TRBV29-1 and TRBJ2-5): SAVISQKPSRDICQRGTSLTIQCQVDSQVTMMFWYRQQPGQSLTLIATANQGSEATYESGFVIDKFPISRPNLTFSTLTVSNMSPEDSSIYLCSVVNLSGETQYFGPGTRLLVL.

This chain joins TRBV2 and TRBJ1-1; a weak D match, TRBD1 (5 bases). The germline gives CDR1 SNHLY, CDR2 FYNNEI. This CDR3 spans 13 amino acids. Trimming took 3 bases from V and 6 from J, leaving 11 bases between them. The CDR3 sequence: CASSDPQVAEAFF. DNA of the CDR3: TGTGCCAGCAGTGACCCACAGGTTGCTGAAGCTTTCTTT.

Only a few counts were recorded for this clonotype. The gene calls are TRBV6-2 or TRBV6-3 and TRBJ2-7; no clear D. The CDR3 runs to 10 residues. CDR1 MNHEY and CDR2 SVGEGT come from the germline V gene. Trimming removed 5 bases from V and 3 bases from J, with 2 bases in between. The DNA for the CDR3 is TGTGCCAGCAGTGGCTACGAGCAGTACTTC. This encodes CASSGYEQYF.